Only one count was recorded for the clone carrying this T cell receptor beta chain. Its antigen remains unidentified. This entry comes from a study of shared clonotypes between healthy human individuals. Whole-study findings and limits: Researchers sampled only blood; tissue repertoires likely differ.

V lost 11 bases and J lost 0; bases outside the gene matches: 9. The CDR3 covers 15 residues. The germline V gene encodes CDR1 SNHLY and CDR2 FYNNEI. TCRdb's table, derived via immunoSEQ multiplex PCR, lists solely in-frame clones and lacks some. The sample holds some 2.3 million clones, 85% to 95% seen once. The study drew all its donors from Caucasian adults living in Nashville, Tennessee. The sequenced sample was naive CD4+ T cells from PBMCs. Specified subset: CD45RA+ positively selected. The clonotype was recovered from a man younger than 35 in good health. Some clones in this sample may be carry-over from other donors' samples. This chain links TRBV2 with TRBJ2-5; 10 nucleotides line up with TRBD2. Here the CDR3 reads CAGTLAGPYQETQYF. CDR3 in DNA: TGTGCCGGAACACTAGCGGGACCTTACCAAGAGACCCAGTACTTC.